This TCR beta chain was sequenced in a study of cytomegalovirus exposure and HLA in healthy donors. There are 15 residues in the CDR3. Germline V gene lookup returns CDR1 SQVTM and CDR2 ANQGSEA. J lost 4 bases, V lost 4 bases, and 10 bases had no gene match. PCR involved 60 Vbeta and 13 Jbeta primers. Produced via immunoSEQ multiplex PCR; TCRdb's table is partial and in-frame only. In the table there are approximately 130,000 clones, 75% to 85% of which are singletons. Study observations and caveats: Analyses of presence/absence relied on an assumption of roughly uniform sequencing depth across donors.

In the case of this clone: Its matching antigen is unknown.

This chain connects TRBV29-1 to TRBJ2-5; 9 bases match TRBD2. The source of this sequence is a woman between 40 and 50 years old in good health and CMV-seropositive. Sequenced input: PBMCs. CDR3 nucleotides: TGCAGCGTTGTTTTGCGGGAGGGAGGGCGAGAGACCCAGTACTTC. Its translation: CSVVLREGGRETQYF.